This passage covers 31 T cell receptor beta chains from one sample sequenced in a study of blood T cell repertoires in COVID-19. Assay: immunoSEQ multiplex PCR; the TCRdb copy retains only in-frame clones and omits some. The sample lists 150,000 to 200,000 clones, around 92% occurring once. Sequencing used peripheral blood. The receptors were sampled from a young man with COVID-19, enrolled during active disease.

This clone was counted only a few times. The gene calls are TRBV24-1 and TRBJ2-3; D perhaps matches TRBD2 (6 bases). This CDR3 has 14 residues. Trimming shortened V by 4 bases and J by 4 bases, and 11 bases separated the two germline ends. From germline, CDR1 is KGHDR and CDR2 SFDVKD. For the CDR3, the DNA is TGTGCCACCAGTGACACCGGGGGTGCAGATACGCAGTATTTT. Protein: CATSDTGGADTQYF.

This clone has just one count. The chain has TRBV5-6 and TRBJ1-1; D ambiguous. The germline V and J ends were trimmed by 0 bases and 5 bases, with 11 bases remaining between them. The CDR3 is 14 amino acids. Germline loops: CDR1 SGHDT, CDR2 YYEEEE. In DNA, the CDR3 is TGTGCCAGCAGCTTGGCCGGGGAGGGTACTGAAGCTTTCTTT. It specifies CASSLAGEGTEAFF.

This CDR3 is CASSHHPHSSYNEQFF. The CDR3 DNA reads TGCGCCAGCAGCCACCACCCACACAGCTCCTACAATGAGCAGTTCTTC. The J gene is TRBJ2-1, the V gene TRBV4-1; D ambiguous. The CDR3 has 16 amino acids. Trimming shortened V by 3 bases and J by 0 bases, and 12 bases separated the two germline ends. Looked up from germline, CDR1 is MGHRA and CDR2 is YSYEKL.

V is TRBV11-1 and J is TRBJ2-3; TRBD2 agrees at 8 bases. CDR1 and CDR2 from the germline V gene are SGHAT and FQDESV (reference sequence). After removal of 2 bases from V and 4 bases from J, the junction contained 5 bases not matched to a gene. The CDR3 covers 15 residues. CDR3 DNA sequence: TGTGCCAGCAGCTTATTCGCGGGGGGTGCAGATACGCAGTATTTT. Amino acid sequence: CASSLFAGGADTQYF.

With respect to this clone: The same CDR3 also results from other DNA sequences found in this sample. The chain recombines TRBV6-5 with TRBJ1-4; TRBD1 is a possible D gene (6 bases). The germline V gene encodes CDR1 MNHEY and CDR2 SVGAGI. The CDR3 totals 14 residues. V shed 6 bases and J shed 0 bases, with 8 bases lying between them. This CDR3 reads CASRRTATNEKLFF. The CDR3 DNA follows: TGTGCCAGCAGAAGGACAGCAACTAATGAAAAACTGTTTTTT.

The chain carries TRBV4-2 and TRBJ1-1; possibly TRBD1 for D (6 bases). Germline loops: CDR1 LGHNA, CDR2 YNFKEQ. The CDR3 length is 15 residues. Trimming left V 0 bases short and J 1 base short, with 9 bases between. CDR3 protein: CASSQDAQGNTEAFF. The CDR3 nucleotides are TGTGCCAGCAGCCAAGATGCACAGGGGAACACTGAAGCTTTCTTT.

The genes are TRBV15 and TRBJ2-3; 8 positions agree with TRBD1. The CDR3 has 15 amino acids. Per the germline V gene, CDR1 is LNHNV and CDR2 is YYDKDF (reference sequence). Trimming cost V 3 bases and J 2 bases; bases outside gene matches: 4. The chain's CDR3 is CATSSGQGPTDTQYF. The CDR3, as DNA: TGTGCCACCAGCAGTGGACAGGGTCCCACAGATACGCAGTATTTT.

The J gene is TRBJ2-3, the V gene TRBV19; 7 nucleotides line up with TRBD1. This CDR3 is 15 amino acids long. Germline V gene lookup returns CDR1 LNHDA and CDR2 SQIVND (reference sequence). Trimming took 4 bases from V and 4 from J; bases not matched to a gene: 8. DNA for the CDR3: TGTGCCAGTAGTACCTACGGGACAGTGGCAGATACGCAGTATTTT. Translated, it gives CASSTYGTVADTQYF.

The CDR3 protein is CASSVGTGELFF. The CDR3 DNA sequence: TGTGCCAGCAGCGTCGGCACCGGGGAGCTGTTTTTT. The chain recombines TRBV13 with TRBJ2-2; D gene unclear. CDR1 and CDR2 (germline): PRHDT, FYEKMQ (reference sequence). The V and J ends lost 5 bases and 4 bases respectively, with 5 bases between them. There are 12 residues in the CDR3.

The chain couples TRBV5-6 to TRBJ2-2; TRBD1 is a possible D gene (6 bases). V gave up 6 bases and J gave up 7 bases, with 13 bases separating them. CDR3 size: 13 residues. Germline V gene data show CDR1 as SGHDT and CDR2 as YYEEEE. The CDR3 DNA is TGTGCCAGCATATTTACAGGGCACGGGGAGCTGTTTTTT. It is translated as CASIFTGHGELFF.

The chain couples TRBV30 to TRBJ1-6, with D unclear. V was clipped by 2 bases and J by 6 bases, with 11 bases between them. Germline V gene lookup returns CDR1 GTSNPN and CDR2 SVGIG (reference sequence). This CDR3 spans 14 amino acids. The CDR3 protein is CAWSPGVSNSPLHF. The CDR3 DNA reads as TGTGCCTGGAGTCCTGGAGTTTCTAATTCACCCCTCCACTTT.

V gene TRBV18 combines with J gene TRBJ1-4; TRBD1 is a possible D gene (5 bases). Germline lookup yields CDR1 KGHSH and CDR2 LQKENI. This CDR3 comprises 15 residues. Trimming took 1 base from V and 3 from J, leaving 9 bases between them. CDR3 amino acids: CASSPQGSANEKLFF. The CDR3 nucleotides read TGTGCCAGCTCACCACAGGGGTCCGCTAATGAAAAACTGTTTTTT.

J is TRBJ2-7 and V is TRBV11-2; 8 bases line up with TRBD2. Germline loops: CDR1 SGHAT, CDR2 FQNNGV. The CDR3 loop spans 15 amino acids. V dropped 3 bases and J dropped 5; count of bases not matched to a gene: 9. CDR3 nucleotide sequence: TGTGCCAGCAGCTTTGGACGGGAGGGCCTGGACGAGCAGTACTTC. It translates to CASSFGREGLDEQYF.

This clone was recorded once. The genes are TRBV7-9 and TRBJ1-2; TRBD1 matches 9 bases. The J segment lost 3 bases and the V segment lost 3 bases, leaving 2 bases of the junction unmatched. The CDR3 has 14 amino acids. Germline V gene lookup returns CDR1 SEHNR and CDR2 FQNEAQ (reference sequence). The chain's CDR3 is CASSFRTGDYGYTF. The CDR3 DNA is TGTGCCAGCAGCTTCAGGACAGGGGACTATGGCTACACCTTC.

The V and J genes are TRBV7-9 and TRBJ2-5, with 7 bases lining up with TRBD2. CDR1 SEHNR and CDR2 FQNEAQ come from the germline V gene (reference sequence). The V gene end was trimmed by 3 bases and the J gene end by 0 bases; junction bases not matched to a gene: 7. The CDR3 is 16 residues long. The CDR3 sequence is CASSFPGLVDQETQYF. The CDR3 DNA reads as TGTGCCAGCAGCTTTCCTGGACTAGTAGACCAAGAGACCCAGTACTTC.

CDR3 region: CASSYDRDYGYTF. CDR3 DNA: TGTGCCAGCAGTTACGATCGGGACTATGGCTACACCTTC. The chain couples TRBV6-2 or TRBV6-3 to TRBJ1-2; no definite D call. This CDR3 comprises 13 residues. CDR1 is MNHEY, CDR2 SVGEGT, per germline. Trimming took 2 bases from V and 3 from J, leaving 7 bases between them.

V is TRBV5-1 and J is TRBJ1-3; D remains unclear. This CDR3 has 15 residues. Germline V gives CDR1 SGHRS, CDR2 YFSETQ. V was pared by 1 base and J by 6 bases, with 14 bases between. The CDR3 loop reads CASSLYLGEENTIYF. The DNA of the CDR3 is TGCGCCAGCAGCTTGTACCTGGGAGAGGAAAACACCATATATTTT.

The chain couples TRBV6-5 to TRBJ1-1; D is perhaps TRBD1 (5 bases). Germline V lookup: CDR1 MNHEY, CDR2 SVGAGI. This CDR3 comprises 13 residues. Between the trimmed V and J ends, which lost 6 bases and 3 bases, there was a span of 11 bases. The CDR3 DNA reads as TGTGCCAGCAGCGGACAATCGGACACTGAAGCTTTCTTT. Amino acid sequence: CASSGQSDTEAFF.

The chain recombines TRBV19 with TRBJ1-5, with TRBD1 matching over 8 bases. V shed 6 bases, J shed 3 bases, and the junction held 4 bases outside the gene matches. Per germline, CDR1 LNHDA and CDR2 SQIVND (reference sequence). This CDR3 region has 14 residues. The CDR3 nucleotides are TGTGCCAGTAGCTTACAGGGGGACAATCAGCCCCAGCATTTT. Encoded protein: CASSLQGDNQPQHF.

This sequence joins TRBV7-8 and TRBJ2-2; D may be TRBD1 (5 bases). The CDR3 is made up of 12 amino acids. Trimming pared 10 bases from V and 6 bases from J, leaving 12 bases between. From germline, CDR1 is SGHVS and CDR2 FQNEAQ. CDR3 DNA sequence: TGTGCCACCCCAGGGCACCCCGGGGAGCTGTTTTTT. Translating gives CATPGHPGELFF.

J is TRBJ2-7 and V is TRBV5-4; maybe TRBD1 (5 bases). V was pared by 9 bases and J by 3 bases, with 22 bases between. The CDR3 spans 15 residues. CDR1 is SGHNT and CDR2 is YYREEE in the germline V gene (reference sequence). This CDR3 is CATRGQSSESYEQYF. The CDR3, as DNA: TGTGCCACCCGAGGACAATCGTCTGAGAGCTACGAGCAGTACTTC.

The CDR3 here is CASSLGVNYGYTF. DNA for the CDR3: TGTGCCAGCAGTTTAGGAGTTAACTATGGCTACACCTTC. V usage is TRBV27 and J usage is TRBJ1-2, with unresolved D. The CDR3 is made up of 13 amino acids. V dropped 2 bases and J dropped 1 base, with 5 bases sitting between them. CDR1 is MNHEY, CDR2 SMNVEV, per germline (reference sequence).

Only one count was recorded for this clone. The genes are TRBV29-1 and TRBJ2-2; D possibly corresponds to TRBD2 (5 bases). V lost 4 bases and J lost 8, with 11 bases in between. Germline-derived CDR1 and CDR2 are SQVTM and ANQGSEA. CDR3 length: 12 amino acids. The CDR3 DNA reads as TGCAGCGTTGTCGGGGAACCAGGGGAGCTGTTTTTT. Encoded protein: CSVVGEPGELFF.

There are a few counts of this clone. The chain is built from TRBV7-3 and TRBJ1-2; the D is unclear. Germline CDR1 SGHTA, CDR2 FQGTGA. Between the trimmed V and J ends, which lost 0 bases and 5 bases, there was a span of 16 bases. The CDR3 is made up of 16 amino acids. The CDR3 loop reads CASSLTGGFPHYGYTF. The DNA of the CDR3 is TGTGCCAGCAGCTTAACTGGCGGGTTTCCCCATTATGGCTACACCTTC.

The gene calls are TRBV7-9 and TRBJ1-1, with 7 bases matching TRBD1. The germline CDR1 and CDR2 sequences are SEHNR and FQNEAQ (reference sequence). The V segment lost 6 bases and the J segment 2 bases; nucleotides outside the gene matches: 9. This CDR3 region has 15 residues. In DNA, the CDR3 is TGTGCCAGCAGTCCCCGTAGGGGGCTTAACACTGAAGCTTTCTTT. It encodes CASSPRRGLNTEAFF.

This clone was found once. This chain connects TRBV7-2 to TRBJ1-2, with 7 bases that match TRBD1. V shed 1 base, J shed 4 bases, and the junction held 3 bases outside the gene matches. This CDR3 region has 14 residues. CDR1 is SGHTA, CDR2 FQGNSA, per germline. The CDR3 loop reads CASSLDDRVYGYTF. CDR3 DNA sequence: TGTGCCAGCAGCTTAGATGACAGGGTCTATGGCTACACCTTC. Filled out from reference TRBV7-2 and TRBJ1-2, the complete variable domain reads GAGVSQSPSNKVTEKGKDVELRCDPISGHTALYWYRQSLGQGLEFLIYFQGNSAPDKSGLPSDRFSAERTGGSVSTLTIQRTQQEDSAVYLCASSLDDRVYGYTFGSGTRLTVV.

This clone was observed a single time. The CDR3: CATRVGGTGEQFF. Here the CDR3 DNA reads TGTGCCACCCGGGTAGGGGGCACGGGTGAGCAGTTCTTC. This chain uses TRBV24-1 with TRBJ2-1; 7 positions match TRBD1. V trimming: 9 bases; J trimming: 9 bases; junction bases outside the gene matches: 10. CDR1 is KGHDR and CDR2 is SFDVKD in the germline V gene. This CDR3 region has 13 residues.

V usage is TRBV19 and J usage is TRBJ1-6, with TRBD1 as a possible D gene (5 bases). The V gene lost 10 bases and the J gene lost 7 bases, with 20 bases spanning the gap. The CDR3 is made up of 15 amino acids. Germline-derived CDR1 and CDR2 are LNHDA and SQIVND (reference sequence). As DNA, the CDR3 is TGTGCCACTCGAACGGACACCCTCAGGAATTCACCCCTCCACTTT. Amino acids: CATRTDTLRNSPLHF.

The CDR3 is CASSPQTADTQYF. The CDR3 bases are TGTGCCAGCAGCCCTCAGACAGCAGATACGCAGTATTTT. J is TRBJ2-3 and V is TRBV9, with D perhaps TRBD1 (5 bases). Germline V gene data show CDR1 as SGDLS and CDR2 as YYNGEE. CDR3 length: 13 amino acids. Trimming took 4 bases from V and 4 from J, leaving 10 bases between them.

The chain carries TRBV5-4 and TRBJ1-2; 10 nucleotides align to TRBD1. V lost 3 bases and J lost 5; bases outside the gene matches: 19. Looked up from germline, CDR1 is SGHNT and CDR2 is YYREEE (reference sequence). CDR3 length: 19 residues. The CDR3 protein is CASSSGVGTGAGSGYGYTF. CDR3 nucleotide sequence: TGTGCCAGCAGCTCGGGCGTGGGGACAGGGGCAGGAAGCGGATATGGCTACACCTTC.

The chain carries TRBV4-1 and TRBJ2-3; 7 nucleotides agree with TRBD2. Trimming at V came to 2 bases and at J to 5 bases, leaving 4 bases not matched to a gene. The CDR3 sequence is 14 residues long. Per the germline V gene, CDR1 is MGHRA and CDR2 is YSYEKL. CDR3 protein: CASSQSAGVDTQYF. The CDR3 nucleotides are TGCGCCAGCAGCCAAAGTGCGGGGGTAGATACGCAGTATTTT.